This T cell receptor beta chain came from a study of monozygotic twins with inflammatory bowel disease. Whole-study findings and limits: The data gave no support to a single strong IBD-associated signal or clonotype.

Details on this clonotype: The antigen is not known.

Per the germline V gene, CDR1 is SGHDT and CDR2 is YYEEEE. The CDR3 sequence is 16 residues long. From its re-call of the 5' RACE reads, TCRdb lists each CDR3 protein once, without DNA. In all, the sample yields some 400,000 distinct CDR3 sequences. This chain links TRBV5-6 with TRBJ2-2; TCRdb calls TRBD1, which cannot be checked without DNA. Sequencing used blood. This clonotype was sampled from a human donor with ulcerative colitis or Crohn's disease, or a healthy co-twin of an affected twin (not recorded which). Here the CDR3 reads CASSPGTGANTGELFF.